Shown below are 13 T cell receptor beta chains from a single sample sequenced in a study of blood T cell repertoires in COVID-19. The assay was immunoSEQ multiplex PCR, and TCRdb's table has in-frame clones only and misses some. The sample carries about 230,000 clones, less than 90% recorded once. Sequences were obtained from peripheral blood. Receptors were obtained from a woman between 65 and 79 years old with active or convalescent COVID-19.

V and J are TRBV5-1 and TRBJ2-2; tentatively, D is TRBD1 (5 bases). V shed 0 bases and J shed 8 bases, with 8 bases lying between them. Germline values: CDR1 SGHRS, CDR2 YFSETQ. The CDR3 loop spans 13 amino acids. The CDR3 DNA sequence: TGCGCCAGCAGCTTGGCAGGGTTGGGGGAGCTGTTTTTT. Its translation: CASSLAGLGELFF.

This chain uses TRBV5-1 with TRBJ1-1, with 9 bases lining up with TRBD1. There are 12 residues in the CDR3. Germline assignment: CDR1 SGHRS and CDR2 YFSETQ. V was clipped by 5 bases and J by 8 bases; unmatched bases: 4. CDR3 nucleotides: TGCGCCAGCAGAACAGGACAGGGGGAAGCTTTCTTT. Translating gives CASRTGQGEAFF.

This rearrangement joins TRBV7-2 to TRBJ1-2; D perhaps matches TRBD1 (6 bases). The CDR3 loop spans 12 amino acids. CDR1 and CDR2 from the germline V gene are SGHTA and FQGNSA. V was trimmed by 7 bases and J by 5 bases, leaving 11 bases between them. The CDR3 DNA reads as TGTGCCAGCACCAGAGGGGGTTATGGCTACACCTTC. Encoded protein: CASTRGGYGYTF. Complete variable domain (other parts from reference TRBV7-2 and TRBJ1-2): GAGVSQSPSNKVTEKGKDVELRCDPISGHTALYWYRQSLGQGLEFLIYFQGNSAPDKSGLPSDRFSAERTGGSVSTLTIQRTQQEDSAVYLCASTRGGYGYTFGSGTRLTVV.

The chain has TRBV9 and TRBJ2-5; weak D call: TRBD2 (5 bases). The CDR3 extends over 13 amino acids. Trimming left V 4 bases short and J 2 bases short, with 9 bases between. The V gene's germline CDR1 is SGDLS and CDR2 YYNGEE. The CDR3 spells CASSSGIQETQYF. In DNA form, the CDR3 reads TGTGCCAGCAGCTCCGGGATTCAAGAGACCCAGTACTTC. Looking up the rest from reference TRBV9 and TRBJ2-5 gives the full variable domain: DSGVTQTPKHLITATGQRVTLRCSPRSGDLSVYWYQQSLDQGLQFLIQYYNGEERAKGNILERFSAQQFPDLHSELNLSSLELGDSALYFCASSSGIQETQYFGPGTRLLVL.

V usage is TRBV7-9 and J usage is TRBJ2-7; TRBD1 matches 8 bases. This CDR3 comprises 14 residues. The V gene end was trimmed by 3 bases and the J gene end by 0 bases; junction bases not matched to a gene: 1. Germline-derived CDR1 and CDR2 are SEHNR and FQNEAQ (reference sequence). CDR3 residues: CASSFTGGSYEQYF. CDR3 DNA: TGTGCCAGCAGCTTTACAGGGGGCTCCTACGAGCAGTACTTC. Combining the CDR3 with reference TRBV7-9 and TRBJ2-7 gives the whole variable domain DTGVSQNPRHKITKRGQNVTFRCDPISEHNRLYWYRQTLGQGPEFLTYFQNEAQLEKSRLLSDRFSAERPKGSFSTLEIQRTEQGDSAMYLCASSFTGGSYEQYFGPGTRLTVT.

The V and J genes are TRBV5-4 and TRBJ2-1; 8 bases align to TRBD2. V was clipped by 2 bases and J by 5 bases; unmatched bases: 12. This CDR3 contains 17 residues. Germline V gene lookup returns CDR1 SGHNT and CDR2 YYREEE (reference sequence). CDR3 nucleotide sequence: TGTGCCAGCAGCTTTTCGAGCGGGGGTCTTTCGGACAATGAGCAGTTCTTC. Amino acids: CASSFSSGGLSDNEQFF. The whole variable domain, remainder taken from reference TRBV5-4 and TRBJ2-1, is ETGVTQSPTHLIKTRGQQVTLRCSSQSGHNTVSWYQQALGQGPQFIFQYYREEENGRGNFPPRFSGLQFPNYSSELNVNALELDDSALYLCASSFSSGGLSDNEQFFGPGTRLTVL.

The CDR3: CASSQGAGNTIYF. The CDR3 DNA reads as TGCGCCAGCAGCCAAGGCGCTGGAAACACCATATATTTT. The chain employs TRBV4-1 and TRBJ1-3, with unresolved D. The CDR3 spans 13 residues. Trimming cost V 1 base and J 2 bases, with 3 bases left between them. The germline CDR1 and CDR2 sequences are MGHRA and YSYEKL.

CDR3 residues: CASSLSPREGGYTF. The CDR3 region has the DNA TGCGCCAGCAGCTTGAGTCCCAGGGAGGGCGGCTACACCTTC. The V gene is TRBV5-1, the J gene TRBJ1-2; a possible D gene is TRBD1 (5 bases). The CDR3 covers 14 residues. Per germline, CDR1 SGHRS and CDR2 YFSETQ. V gave up 1 base and J gave up 8 bases, with 15 bases separating them.

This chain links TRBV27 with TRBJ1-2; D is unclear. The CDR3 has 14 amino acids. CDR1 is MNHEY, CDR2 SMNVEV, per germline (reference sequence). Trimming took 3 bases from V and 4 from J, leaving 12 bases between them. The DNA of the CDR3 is TGTGCCAGCAGTTTGCAAGGCTCAGGCTATGGCTACACCTTC. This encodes CASSLQGSGYGYTF.

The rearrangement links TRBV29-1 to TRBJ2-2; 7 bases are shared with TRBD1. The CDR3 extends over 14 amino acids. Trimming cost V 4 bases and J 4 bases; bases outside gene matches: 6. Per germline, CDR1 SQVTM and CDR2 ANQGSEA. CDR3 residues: CSVGTPGGTGELFF. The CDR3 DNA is TGCAGCGTTGGAACTCCAGGGGGCACCGGGGAGCTGTTTTTT.

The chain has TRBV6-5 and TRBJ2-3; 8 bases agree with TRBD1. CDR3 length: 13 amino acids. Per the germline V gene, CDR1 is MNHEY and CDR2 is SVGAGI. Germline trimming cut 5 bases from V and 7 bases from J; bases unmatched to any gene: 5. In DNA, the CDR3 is TGTGCCAGCAGTAACGACAGGGGACATACGCAGTATTTT. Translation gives CASSNDRGHTQYF.

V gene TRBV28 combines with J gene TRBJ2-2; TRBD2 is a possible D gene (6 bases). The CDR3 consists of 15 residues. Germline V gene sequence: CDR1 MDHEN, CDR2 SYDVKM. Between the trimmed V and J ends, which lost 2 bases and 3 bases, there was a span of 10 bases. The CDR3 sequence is CASSLAGGDTGELFF. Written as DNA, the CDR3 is TGTGCCAGCAGTTTAGCCGGCGGGGACACCGGGGAGCTGTTTTTT.

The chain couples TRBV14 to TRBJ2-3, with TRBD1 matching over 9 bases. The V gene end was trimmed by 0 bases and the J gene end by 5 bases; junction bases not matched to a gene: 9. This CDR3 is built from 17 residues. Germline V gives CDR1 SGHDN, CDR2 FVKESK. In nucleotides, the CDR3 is TGTGCCAGCAGCCAAGAAAGACCCACAGGGGGCAGAGATACGCAGTATTTT. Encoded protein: CASSQERPTGGRDTQYF.